The subject of this entry is one TCR beta chain. As yet, its antigen is unknown. Data came from immunoSEQ multiplex PCR; TCRdb stores just in-frame clones and leaves some out. This sample yields approximately 23,000 clones, of which approximately 90% are seen a single time; around 10% belongs to the top ten. This entry is derived from a study of lymphopenia after photon versus proton radiotherapy. Study results and limitations: After the lymphocyte nadir, photon-treated repertoires showed oligoclonal expansion, especially of CD8+ Temra cells. Proton therapy kept repertoires fairly stable, unlike photons, which gained effector/memory cells. A bigger post-nadir fall in TCR diversity correlated inversely with survival time in deceased patients.

The TCR originated in an older man with esophageal cancer. Sequencing used peripheral blood, obtained from a patient treated with proton-based radiotherapy.

The chain's CDR3 is CASSQGVAGLLAGGLRHNEQFF. As DNA, the CDR3 is TGCGCCAGCAGCCAAGGAGTTGCGGGGCTACTAGCGGGGGGGCTCCGGCACAATGAGCAGTTCTTC. The J gene is TRBJ2-1, the V gene TRBV4-3, with 13 bases identical to TRBD2. The V gene end was trimmed by 1 base and the J gene end by 5 bases; junction bases not matched to a gene: 20. CDR1 and CDR2 from the germline V gene are LGHNA and YSLEER. This CDR3 has 22 residues.